The next 15 T cell receptor beta chains were all read from a single sample in a study of OX40 agonist ivuxolimab in advanced cancers. TCRdb's table, derived via immunoSEQ multiplex PCR, lists solely in-frame clones and lacks some. The data show tens of thousands of clones, 84% seen once. The sample here was CD4+ or CD8+ T cells sorted from blood, taken in a trial of the OX40 agonist ivuxolimab. These receptors all come from an adult with an advanced solid tumor such as melanoma, head and neck, liver or kidney cancer.

This clone occurred a few times. The chain is built from TRBV19 and TRBJ1-4; no reliable D call. This CDR3 contains 12 residues. Germline V gives CDR1 LNHDA, CDR2 SQIVND (reference sequence). Trimming cost V 5 bases and J 14 bases, with 15 bases left between them. CDR3 residues: CASSAATRPLFF. Here the CDR3 DNA reads TGTGCCAGTAGTGCAGCCACAAGGCCGCTGTTTTTT.

A few counts support this clone. This sequence joins TRBV7-6 and TRBJ1-2; D is possibly TRBD1 (6 bases). V gave up 1 base and J gave up 6 bases, with 12 bases separating them. Germline-derived CDR1 and CDR2 are SGHVS and FNYEAQ. The CDR3 is 14 residues long. CDR3 nucleotides: TGTGCCAGCAGCTTAGGGGAACAGGGAAATGGCTACACCTTC. Translating gives CASSLGEQGNGYTF.

V usage is TRBV6-5 and J usage is TRBJ1-1; 12 bases are shared with TRBD1. The germline V gene encodes CDR1 MNHEY and CDR2 SVGAGI. This CDR3 has 15 residues. V was clipped by 0 bases and J by 9 bases; unmatched bases: 5. DNA for the CDR3: TGTGCCAGCAGTTACTCGGGACAGGGGGCCTGGAAAGCTTTCTTT. Protein: CASSYSGQGAWKAFF.

The chain couples TRBV29-1 to TRBJ2-6; D is undetermined. The germline V gene encodes CDR1 SQVTM and CDR2 ANQGSEA. This CDR3 comprises 14 residues. V was clipped by 5 bases and J by 0 bases, with 8 bases between them. The CDR3 bases are TGCAGCGTTAAAATGAGCTCTGGGGCCAACGTCCTGACTTTC. As protein: CSVKMSSGANVLTF.

This clone showed up just a few times. This rearrangement joins TRBV7-2 to TRBJ2-1; no clear D gene. This CDR3 comprises 15 residues. Trimming left V 1 base short and J 4 bases short, with 11 bases between. Germline V gene lookup returns CDR1 SGHTA and CDR2 FQGNSA. The chain's CDR3 is CASSLERQPYNEQFF. The CDR3, as DNA: TGTGCCAGCAGCTTAGAAAGGCAGCCTTACAATGAGCAGTTCTTC.

The chain carries TRBV18 and TRBJ2-1; D is ambiguous. CDR1 and CDR2 from the germline V gene are KGHSH and LQKENI. V was pared by 0 bases and J by 5 bases, with 11 bases between. The CDR3 is 15 amino acids. The CDR3 DNA reads as TGTGCCAGCTCACCACCGGGGTCCCTGAACAATGAGCAGTTCTTC. Translated: CASSPPGSLNNEQFF.

The chain employs TRBV20-1 and TRBJ2-7, with 9 nucleotides matching TRBD1. Germline V gives CDR1 DFQATT, CDR2 SNEGSKA (reference sequence). The CDR3 extends over 11 amino acids. With V trimmed by 7 bases and J by 3 bases, 1 base remained unmatched. The CDR3 protein is CSVGQGYEQYF. The CDR3 DNA follows: TGCAGTGTGGGACAGGGCTACGAGCAGTACTTC.

The chain has TRBV7-8 and TRBJ1-5; 7 nucleotides line up with TRBD1. CDR1 SGHVS and CDR2 FQNEAQ come from the germline V gene. V was pared by 5 bases and J by 4 bases, with 11 bases of the junction left unmatched. This CDR3 has 16 amino acids. The chain's CDR3 is CASSMQGGTPNQPQHF. The CDR3 region has the DNA TGTGCCAGCAGCATGCAGGGGGGGACGCCTAATCAGCCCCAGCATTTT.

The chain employs TRBV4-1 and TRBJ2-1, with unresolved D. This CDR3 spans 16 amino acids. The V end was cut by 3 bases, the J end by 4 bases, with 16 bases between. The germline CDR1 and CDR2 sequences are MGHRA and YSYEKL. CDR3 sequence reads: CASSHPAGSVYNEQFF. CDR3 coding DNA: TGCGCCAGCAGCCACCCAGCCGGGTCTGTATACAATGAGCAGTTCTTC.

The gene calls are TRBV18 and TRBJ1-1; D may be TRBD1 (6 bases). V was trimmed by 3 bases and J by 5 bases, leaving 7 bases between them. The CDR3 has 12 amino acids. CDR1 is KGHSH and CDR2 is LQKENI in the germline V gene. The CDR3 loop reads CASSPQGTEAFF. The CDR3 coding sequence is TGTGCCAGCTCACCTCAGGGGACTGAAGCTTTCTTT.

This chain links TRBV9 with TRBJ1-3, with D unresolved. The CDR3 runs 13 residues. In germline, CDR1 is SGDLS, CDR2 YYNGEE. The V end lost 2 bases, the J end lost 2 bases, and 5 bases lay between the germline ends. The CDR3 protein is CASSVLPGNTIYF. Here the CDR3 DNA reads TGTGCCAGCAGCGTCCTTCCTGGAAACACCATATATTTT.

V and J are TRBV28 and TRBJ1-4; maybe TRBD1 (6 bases). Germline CDR1 reads MDHEN; CDR2 reads SYDVKM. The CDR3 loop spans 15 amino acids. V lost 5 bases, J lost 1 base, and 11 bases lay in between. This CDR3 reads CASSRSRGTNEKLFF. The DNA of the CDR3 is TGTGCCAGCAGTAGGTCCAGGGGAACTAATGAAAAACTGTTTTTT.

The chain joins TRBV7-9 to TRBJ2-5; D is unresolved. The CDR3 extends over 15 amino acids. Germline loops: CDR1 SEHNR, CDR2 FQNEAQ (reference sequence). V was clipped by 3 bases and J by 0 bases, with 11 bases between them. CDR3 bases: TGTGCCAGCAGCTTGGGGTCGGGCCACCAAGAGACCCAGTACTTC. Translating gives CASSLGSGHQETQYF.

This chain joins TRBV7-2 and TRBJ2-6; no clear D gene. V was clipped by 8 bases and J by 4 bases, with 9 bases between them. CDR1 is SGHTA, CDR2 FQGNSA, per germline. CDR3 size: 13 residues. The CDR3 here is CASVRKGANVLTF. In nucleotides, the CDR3 is TGTGCCAGCGTTAGAAAAGGGGCCAACGTCCTGACTTTC.

The chain has TRBV7-9 and TRBJ1-3; no definite D call. Trimming removed 8 bases at V and 5 bases at J, with 7 bases between. Germline lookup yields CDR1 SEHNR and CDR2 FQNEAQ (reference sequence). This CDR3 is built from 11 residues. CDR3 residues: CASGLRNTIYF. CDR3 coding DNA: TGTGCCAGCGGTTTGAGAAACACCATATATTTT. Full variable domain (missing parts from reference TRBV7-9 and TRBJ1-3): DTGVSQNPRHKITKRGQNVTFRCDPISEHNRLYWYRQTLGQGPEFLTYFQNEAQLEKSRLLSDRFSAERPKGSFSTLEIQRTEQGDSAMYLCASGLRNTIYFGEGSWLTVV.